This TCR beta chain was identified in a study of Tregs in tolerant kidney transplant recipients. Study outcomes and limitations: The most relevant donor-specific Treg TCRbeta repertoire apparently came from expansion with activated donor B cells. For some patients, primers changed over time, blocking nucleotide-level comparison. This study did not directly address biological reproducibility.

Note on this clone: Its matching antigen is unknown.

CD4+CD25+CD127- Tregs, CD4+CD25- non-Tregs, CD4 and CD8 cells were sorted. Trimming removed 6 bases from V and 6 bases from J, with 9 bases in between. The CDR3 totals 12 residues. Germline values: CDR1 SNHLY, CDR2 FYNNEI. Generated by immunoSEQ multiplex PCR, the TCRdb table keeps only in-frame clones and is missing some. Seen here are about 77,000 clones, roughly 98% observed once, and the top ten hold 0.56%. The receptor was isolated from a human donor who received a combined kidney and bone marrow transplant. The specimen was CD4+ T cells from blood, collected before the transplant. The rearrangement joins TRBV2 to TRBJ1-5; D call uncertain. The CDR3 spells CASSPYSQPQHF. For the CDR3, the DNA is TGTGCCAGCAGCCCTTATAGTCAGCCCCAGCATTTT.